Shown below are 9 T cell receptor beta chains from a single sample sequenced in a study of blood T cell repertoires in COVID-19. Produced via immunoSEQ multiplex PCR; TCRdb's table is partial and in-frame only. The sample shows 120,000 to 150,000 clones, approximately 87% of them seen only once. The sequenced sample consisted of PBMCs or T cells enriched from blood (not recorded which). These receptors all stem from a woman between 25 and 40 years old with acute COVID-19.

The rearrangement links TRBV9 to TRBJ2-7; 7 bases fit TRBD1. Losses at the gene ends were 1 base for V and 6 bases for J; bases not matched to a gene: 13. This CDR3 has 16 amino acids. From germline, CDR1 is SGDLS and CDR2 YYNGEE. CDR3 nucleotides: TGTGCCAGCAGCGTATCCCTCGAGGGGGCGCTTGGCGAGCAGTACTTC. It is translated as CASSVSLEGALGEQYF.

The genes are TRBV4-3 and TRBJ2-5; the D gene is possibly TRBD2 (5 bases). V was shortened by 1 base and J by 2 bases, with 20 bases between the two germline ends. Germline lookup yields CDR1 LGHNA and CDR2 YSLEER. The CDR3 runs 18 residues. Here the CDR3 reads CASSQVRGGEGLQETQYF. CDR3 nucleotides: TGCGCCAGCAGCCAAGTCCGGGGTGGGGAAGGACTGCAAGAGACCCAGTACTTC.

This chain links TRBV11-2 with TRBJ1-2; 9 bases line up with TRBD1. In germline, CDR1 is SGHAT, CDR2 FQNNGV. V was pared by 0 bases and J by 8 bases, with 10 bases of the junction left unmatched. CDR3 length equals 16 residues. CDR3 bases: TGTGCCAGCAGCTTAGACATCGGGACAGGGCATCAGGGCTACACCTTC. It encodes CASSLDIGTGHQGYTF.

This sequence joins TRBV4-3 and TRBJ2-7; D is perhaps TRBD1 (5 bases). With 4 bases removed from V and 1 base from J, the gap between germline ends came to 8 bases. Germline V gene lookup returns CDR1 LGHNA and CDR2 YSLEER. There are 13 residues in the CDR3. CDR3: CASSPRGSYEQYF. Written as DNA, the CDR3 is TGCGCCAGCAGCCCTAGGGGTTCCTACGAGCAGTACTTC.

This clone was seen more than once but under ten times. CDR3 in DNA: TGTGCCAGCAGCTTAAGTGTCGCGGGAGTCAATGAGCAGTTCTTC. Amino acids: CASSLSVAGVNEQFF. This chain joins TRBV7-9 and TRBJ2-1; TRBD2 aligns across 7 bases. J lost 6 bases, V lost 2 bases, and 7 bases had no gene match. This CDR3 has 15 residues. Germline V lookup: CDR1 SEHNR, CDR2 FQNEAQ (reference sequence).

This chain joins TRBV6-1 and TRBJ2-7, with 15 bases matching TRBD2. Germline V CDR1 and CDR2: MNHNS, SASEGT. This CDR3 spans 13 amino acids. After removal of 6 bases from V and 7 bases from J, the junction contained 1 base not matched to a gene. CDR3 sequence: CASRGLAGGEQYF. The CDR3, as DNA: TGTGCCAGCAGGGGACTAGCGGGAGGTGAGCAGTACTTC.

This chain links TRBV7-9 with TRBJ2-1; TRBD2 aligns across 8 bases. CDR1 and CDR2 from the germline V gene are SEHNR and FQNEAQ (reference sequence). The J segment lost 0 bases and the V segment lost 2 bases, leaving 12 bases of the junction unmatched. The CDR3 is 19 residues long. This chain's CDR3 is CASSLPEATGTSSYNEQFF. CDR3 bases: TGTGCCAGCAGCTTACCCGAGGCGACCGGGACTAGCTCCTACAATGAGCAGTTCTTC.

The V call is TRBV5-1, the J call TRBJ1-1; TRBD1 aligns across 8 bases. The junction had 6 bases not matched to a gene; V was cut back by 4 bases and J by 7 bases. Looked up from germline, CDR1 is SGHRS and CDR2 is YFSETQ. CDR3 length equals 13 residues. This CDR3 reads CASSPGQGSEAFF. CDR3 DNA sequence: TGCGCCAGCAGCCCCGGACAGGGAAGTGAAGCTTTCTTT. The full variable domain, completed using reference TRBV5-1 and TRBJ1-1, is KAGVTQTPRYLIKTRGQQVTLSCSPISGHRSVSWYQQTPGQGLQFLFEYFSETQRNKGNFPGRFSGRQFSNSRSEMNVSTLELGDSALYLCASSPGQGSEAFFGQGTRLTVV.

This clone appeared a few times. The gene calls are TRBV7-9 and TRBJ2-2; TRBD2 matches 11 bases. Germline CDR1 and CDR2: SEHNR and FQNEAQ (reference sequence). The CDR3 has 18 amino acids. The J segment lost 5 bases and the V segment lost 2 bases, leaving 10 bases of the junction unmatched. CDR3 loop: CASSLRGLAGGSTGELFF. CDR3 DNA: TGTGCCAGCAGCTTAAGAGGCCTAGCGGGGGGCTCGACCGGGGAGCTGTTTTTT.